The 24 T cell receptor beta chains below come from one sample, sequenced in a study of blood T cell repertoires in COVID-19. Produced via immunoSEQ multiplex PCR; TCRdb's table is partial and in-frame only. The sample lists a few hundred thousand clones; 70% to 90% were seen once. The sequenced sample consisted of peripheral blood. These receptors were obtained from a man aged 55 to 69 with acute or convalescent COVID-19.

This clone came up a few times. The same CDR3 can be traced to other DNA sequences in this sample. V usage is TRBV9 and J usage is TRBJ1-6, with a possible D match to TRBD1 (6 bases). CDR1 is SGDLS, CDR2 YYNGEE, per germline. The length of the CDR3 is 15 residues. The V end lost 4 bases, the J end lost 6 bases, and 14 bases lay between the germline ends. CDR3 bases: TGTGCCAGCAGCCCCAGAACAGGGCGTAATTCACCCCTCCACTTT. Encoded protein: CASSPRTGRNSPLHF.

The rearrangement links TRBV18 to TRBJ1-1; 10 bases are a match to TRBD1. This CDR3 spans 15 amino acids. The trim removed 4 bases at V and 5 bases at J, leaving 7 bases unmatched. Germline assignment: CDR1 KGHSH and CDR2 LQKENI. For the CDR3, the DNA is TGTGCCAGCTCACTTTACGACAGGGGGCAAACTGAAGCTTTCTTT. This codes for CASSLYDRGQTEAFF. Drawing the rest from reference TRBV18 and TRBJ1-1, the complete variable domain is NAGVMQNPRHLVRRRGQEARLRCSPMKGHSHVYWYRQLPEEGLKFMVYLQKENIIDESGMPKERFSAEFPKEGPSILRIQQVVRGDSAAYFCASSLYDRGQTEAFFGQGTRLTVV.

The chain is built from TRBV7-2 and TRBJ2-7; 10 bases are shared with TRBD2. The germline V gene encodes CDR1 SGHTA and CDR2 FQGNSA. V gave up 4 bases and J gave up 6 bases; unmatched junction bases: 9. The CDR3 covers 15 residues. DNA of the CDR3: TGTGCCAGCAGCTCCCCAGCGGGAGGGCCTAGCGAGCAGTACTTC. This encodes CASSSPAGGPSEQYF.

V usage is TRBV27 and J usage is TRBJ1-2; a weak D match, TRBD1 (5 bases). The V gene's germline CDR1 is MNHEY and CDR2 SMNVEV (reference sequence). This CDR3 has 12 amino acids. Trimming left V 5 bases short and J 2 bases short, with 6 bases between. The CDR3 DNA is TGTGCCAGCAGTCGACAGAACTATGGCTACACCTTC. Its translation: CASSRQNYGYTF.

A word on this clone: In the same sample, other DNA sequences code for this CDR3. The chain links TRBV4-1 to TRBJ2-7, with D unresolved. The CDR3 is 14 residues long. Germline CDR1 and CDR2: MGHRA and YSYEKL. V shed 0 bases and J shed 3 bases, with 9 bases lying between them. CDR3 DNA sequence: TGCGCCAGCAGCCAAGATCAAGCATACTACGAGCAGTACTTC. Its protein product is CASSQDQAYYEQYF.

This clone was found a few times. For the CDR3, the DNA is TGTGCCAGTAGTACCGACAGGGGTGGTAATTCACCCCTCCACTTT. Translated, it gives CASSTDRGGNSPLHF. The V call is TRBV19, the J call TRBJ1-6; 8 bases map to TRBD1. The V gene end was trimmed by 4 bases and the J gene end by 6 bases; junction bases not matched to a gene: 5. The CDR3 has 15 residues. Germline V gene data show CDR1 as LNHDA and CDR2 as SQIVND (reference sequence).

This chain joins TRBV29-1 and TRBJ2-3, with D possibly matching TRBD1 (6 bases). This CDR3 has 13 residues. V was cut by 7 bases and J by 6 bases, with 17 bases left in between. Germline CDR1 and CDR2: SQVTM and ANQGSEA. CDR3 residues: CSADGTRSDTQYF. CDR3 bases: TGCAGCGCCGACGGGACAAGGAGCGATACGCAGTATTTT.

The genes are TRBV4-1 and TRBJ2-5; tentative D call: TRBD1 (6 bases). Deletions cut 5 bases from V and 2 bases from J, with 27 bases between. The CDR3 extends over 19 amino acids. CDR1 and CDR2 from the germline V gene are MGHRA and YSYEKL. In nucleotides, the CDR3 is TGCGCCAGCAGCAAAGGAAAGGGGGTAGGGCTCGACGTTCAAGAGACCCAGTACTTC. This codes for CASSKGKGVGLDVQETQYF.

The chain employs TRBV2 and TRBJ2-7, with unresolved D. The germline gives CDR1 SNHLY, CDR2 FYNNEI. CDR3 length: 14 residues. Trimming took off 4 bases at V and 0 bases at J, with 10 bases between the two ends. In DNA, the CDR3 is TGTGCCAGCAGTGTTACCCTCAGCTCCTACGAGCAGTACTTC. Amino acid sequence: CASSVTLSSYEQYF.

The chain is built from TRBV23-1 and TRBJ2-1, with TRBD2 matching 8 bases. TRBV23-1 is identified as an open reading frame with a role that is uncertain. This CDR3 is 20 amino acids long. After removal of 0 bases from V and 5 bases from J, the junction contained 18 bases not matched to a gene. The CDR3 DNA is TGCGCCAGCAGTCAATCCGGCCACCGGTCAAGCGGGAGTCTACACAATGAGCAGTTCTTC. Protein product: CASSQSGHRSSGSLHNEQFF.

The CDR3 region has the DNA TGTGCCAGCAGTTTGGTCGGGGAGGGCCAAGACGAGCAGTACTTC. The encoded protein is CASSLVGEGQDEQYF. This rearrangement joins TRBV28 to TRBJ2-7; 7 bases align to TRBD2. Germline V gene data show CDR1 as MDHEN and CDR2 as SYDVKM. The CDR3 length is 15 residues. Trimming cost V 3 bases and J 5 bases; bases outside gene matches: 10.

The CDR3 region has the DNA TGTGCCAGCTCACCCGCAGGACAGGGTTTCACCGGGGAGCTGTTTTTT. This encodes CASSPAGQGFTGELFF. J is TRBJ2-2 and V is TRBV18, with 8 bases identical to TRBD1. The CDR3 contains 16 residues. Germline CDR1 reads KGHSH; CDR2 reads LQKENI. V was pared by 3 bases and J by 4 bases, with 7 bases of the junction left unmatched.

The gene calls are TRBV7-2 and TRBJ2-1, with 8 bases fitting TRBD1. The V and J ends lost 3 bases and 1 base, in that order; junction bases with no gene match: 8. This CDR3 region has 17 residues. The germline CDR1 and CDR2 sequences are SGHTA and FQGNSA. The CDR3 reads CASSFHRGMGSYNEQFF. For the CDR3, the DNA is TGTGCCAGCAGCTTCCACAGGGGGATGGGTTCCTACAATGAGCAGTTCTTC.

This chain joins TRBV7-2 and TRBJ2-7, with 13 bases that match TRBD2. Germline V gives CDR1 SGHTA, CDR2 FQGNSA. V shed 0 bases, J shed 3 bases, and the junction held 5 bases outside the gene matches. The CDR3 is made up of 17 amino acids. The CDR3 nucleotides read TGTGCCAGCAGCTTAGCCGGGACTAGCGGGATCAACTACGAGCAGTACTTC. Translating it yields CASSLAGTSGINYEQYF. Looking up the rest from reference TRBV7-2 and TRBJ2-7 gives the full variable domain: GAGVSQSPSNKVTEKGKDVELRCDPISGHTALYWYRQSLGQGLEFLIYFQGNSAPDKSGLPSDRFSAERTGGSVSTLTIQRTQQEDSAVYLCASSLAGTSGINYEQYFGPGTRLTVT.

The chain links TRBV4-2 to TRBJ2-3; TRBD2 agrees at 7 bases. The germline CDR1 and CDR2 sequences are LGHNA and YNFKEQ. There are 17 residues in the CDR3. V shed 0 bases and J 2 bases; nucleotides not matched to a gene: 8. DNA for the CDR3: TGTGCCAGCAGCCAAGATGCGCCTAGCGGATACACAGATACGCAGTATTTT. Translation gives CASSQDAPSGYTDTQYF.

The chain employs TRBV28 and TRBJ2-5, with 9 nucleotides matching TRBD1. Germline lookup yields CDR1 MDHEN and CDR2 SYDVKM. J was trimmed by 2 bases and V by 8 bases; bases with no gene match: 9. The CDR3 consists of 15 residues. The chain's CDR3 is CASALSGTGQETQYF. CDR3 bases: TGTGCCAGCGCCCTATCCGGGACAGGGCAAGAGACCCAGTACTTC.

J is TRBJ1-1 and V is TRBV29-1, with D possibly matching TRBD1 (5 bases). Trimming stripped 6 bases from V and 0 bases from J, with 11 bases between. Germline-derived CDR1 and CDR2 are SQVTM and ANQGSEA. The CDR3 covers 13 residues. The chain's CDR3 is CSVDDRVNTEAFF. The DNA for the CDR3 is TGCAGCGTGGACGACAGAGTGAACACTGAAGCTTTCTTT.

The chain links TRBV5-1 to TRBJ2-4; 8 bases align to TRBD1. Germline CDR1 is SGHRS and CDR2 is YFSETQ. The V gene end was trimmed by 0 bases and the J gene end by 6 bases; junction bases not matched to a gene: 5. This CDR3 comprises 15 residues. Here the CDR3 reads CASSLDGTGLNIQYF. The CDR3 nucleotides read TGCGCCAGCAGCTTGGACGGGACAGGTTTAAACATTCAGTACTTC.

V and J are TRBV4-3 and TRBJ2-7, with 12 bases fitting TRBD2. V gave up 4 bases and J gave up 3 bases; unmatched junction bases: 4. The CDR3 runs to 15 residues. Germline CDR1 LGHNA, CDR2 YSLEER. DNA of the CDR3: TGCGCCAGCAGCCGAGGGACTAGCGGGCGCTACGAGCAGTACTTC. Translated: CASSRGTSGRYEQYF.

This clone was counted only a few times. The gene calls are TRBV5-5 and TRBJ1-2; D unresolved. Germline values: CDR1 SGHKS, CDR2 YYEKEE (reference sequence). V gave up 0 bases and J gave up 7 bases, with 13 bases separating them. The CDR3 length is 14 residues. The CDR3 here is CASSLAIQTRGYTF. DNA of the CDR3: TGTGCCAGCAGCTTGGCCATACAGACGCGTGGCTACACCTTC.

This clone appeared a few times. This chain joins TRBV27 and TRBJ1-4, with D possibly TRBD1 on 5 matching bases. From germline, CDR1 is MNHEY and CDR2 SMNVEV (reference sequence). CDR3 length: 14 residues. The V and J ends lost 3 bases and 7 bases respectively, with 12 bases between them. CDR3 DNA: TGTGCCAGCAGTTTCGGAGGGGTAGGTGAAAAACTGTTTTTT. This sequence encodes CASSFGGVGEKLFF. The complete variable domain, with remaining parts taken from reference TRBV27 and TRBJ1-4, reads EAQVTQNPRYLITVTGKKLTVTCSQNMNHEYMSWYRQDPGLGLRQIYYSMNVEVTDKGDVPEGYKVSRKEKRNFPLILESPSPNQTSLYFCASSFGGVGEKLFFGSGTQLSVL.

J is TRBJ2-5 and V is TRBV9; the match to TRBD2 covers 7 bases. The germline CDR1 and CDR2 sequences are SGDLS and YYNGEE. The CDR3 consists of 16 residues. V lost 4 bases, J lost 5 bases, and 14 bases stayed unmatched. CDR3 sequence (DNA): TGTGCCAGCAGCTCAACCGGGACTAATAATGTCGAGACCCAGTACTTC. Amino acids: CASSSTGTNNVETQYF. The full variable domain, with the rest looked up from reference TRBV9 and TRBJ2-5, is DSGVTQTPKHLITATGQRVTLRCSPRSGDLSVYWYQQSLDQGLQFLIQYYNGEERAKGNILERFSAQQFPDLHSELNLSSLELGDSALYFCASSSTGTNNVETQYFGPGTRLLVL.

The chain combines TRBV5-5 with TRBJ2-7; TRBD1 matches 10 bases. The CDR3 spans 14 residues. CDR1 SGHKS and CDR2 YYEKEE come from the germline V gene (reference sequence). Unmatched junction bases numbered 8, after V lost 4 bases and J lost 7 bases. CDR3 amino acids: CASSLRTGGGEQYF. CDR3 coding DNA: TGTGCCAGCAGCCTCCGGACAGGGGGTGGGGAGCAGTACTTC.

Here the CDR3 DNA reads TGTGCCAGCAGCTTAGATCTTTATGAGGGAGGGACCGGGGAGCTGTTTTTT. The encoded protein is CASSLDLYEGGTGELFF. The V gene is TRBV11-3, the J gene TRBJ2-2; 7 bases align to TRBD2. The germline V gene encodes CDR1 SGHNT and CDR2 YENEEA. After removal of 0 bases from V and 5 bases from J, the junction contained 9 bases not matched to a gene. The CDR3 loop spans 17 amino acids.